The 7 T cell receptor beta chains presented below share a single source sample, sequenced in a study of CD8 T cells in Susac syndrome. RNA totalling roughly 0.45 to 1 ug underwent reverse transcription with random hexamers. A single record per CDR3 protein comes from TCRdb applying MiXCR to the immunoSEQ multiplex PCR reads. The repertoire holds approximately 190,000 distinct CDR3 sequences, with about 95% as singletons. Sequenced: CD4+ T cells from PBMCs. These receptors all come from a human donor with multiple sclerosis.

The chain links TRBV7-9 to TRBJ1-2, with 8 bases identical to TRBD1. V lost 5 bases to trimming and J lost 0 bases; unmatched junction nucleotides: 5. The V gene's germline CDR1 is SEHNR and CDR2 FQNEAQ (reference sequence). The CDR3 has 15 amino acids. The CDR3 DNA reads TGTGCCAGCAGCCCCACGGACAGGGCTAACTATGGCTACACCTTC. Translated: CASSPTDRANYGYTF.

The V call is TRBV20-1, the J call TRBJ2-7; D ambiguous. CDR1 and CDR2 (germline): DFQATT, SNEGSKA (reference sequence). The CDR3 runs 12 residues. Between the trimmed V and J ends, which lost 6 bases and 6 bases, there was a span of 15 bases. This CDR3 reads CSALRAMGEQYF. The CDR3 nucleotides are TGCAGTGCCCTAAGAGCGATGGGCGAGCAGTACTTC.

The gene calls are TRBV9 and TRBJ1-3; D uncertain. Germline values: CDR1 SGDLS, CDR2 YYNGEE. V dropped 4 bases and J dropped 8 bases, with 10 bases sitting between them. The CDR3 totals 12 residues. CDR3: CASSPSWDTIYF. CDR3 nucleotide sequence: TGTGCCAGCAGCCCCTCGTGGGACACCATATATTTT.

The V call is TRBV4-1, the J call TRBJ2-3, with 11 bases fitting TRBD2. J lost 6 bases, V lost 0 bases, and 2 bases had no gene match. Germline CDR1 and CDR2: MGHRA and YSYEKL. The CDR3 runs 15 residues. The CDR3 here is CASSQETSGKDTQYF. The DNA of the CDR3 is TGCGCCAGCAGCCAAGAGACTAGCGGGAAGGATACGCAGTATTTT.

This clonotype has just one count. The chain carries TRBV7-2 and TRBJ2-6; tentative D call: TRBD1 (5 bases). V lost 4 bases and J lost 5, with 9 bases in between. The germline V gene encodes CDR1 SGHTA and CDR2 FQGNSA. CDR3 length: 14 residues. Here the CDR3 DNA reads TGTGCCAGCAGCTCCCAGGGCTGGGCCAACGTCCTGACTTTC. Translated: CASSSQGWANVLTF.

The CDR3 DNA reads as TGTGCCAGCTCACCACCGGGCGTCTTCCCAGATACGCAGTATTTT. It yields the protein CASSPPGVFPDTQYF. The chain joins TRBV18 to TRBJ2-3; D gene unclear. V lost 0 bases, J lost 4 bases, and 11 bases lay in between. The CDR3 has 15 amino acids. Germline V gene sequence: CDR1 KGHSH, CDR2 LQKENI. Full variable domain (outside the CDR3, taken from reference TRBV18 and TRBJ2-3): NAGVMQNPRHLVRRRGQEARLRCSPMKGHSHVYWYRQLPEEGLKFMVYLQKENIIDESGMPKERFSAEFPKEGPSILRIQQVVRGDSAAYFCASSPPGVFPDTQYFGPGTRLTVL.

The genes are TRBV20-1 and TRBJ2-2, with 9 bases lining up with TRBD2. V shed 5 bases and J 0 bases; nucleotides not matched to a gene: 4. Germline CDR1 reads DFQATT; CDR2 reads SNEGSKA (reference sequence). The CDR3 spans 15 residues. The CDR3 region is CSAGLAGTNTGELFF. The CDR3 bases are TGCAGTGCTGGCCTAGCGGGGACGAACACCGGGGAGCTGTTTTTT.